One sample yielded the 30 T cell receptor beta chains listed below, sequenced in a study of CXCR3-negative and CXCR3-positive naive CD8 T cells. Libraries were UMI-labeled 5' RACE TRB cDNA. Using the 5' RACE reads, TCRdb records one entry per CDR3 protein without DNA. The table lists tens of thousands of distinct CDR3 sequences. Sequenced sample: naive CXCR3- CD8+ T cells from blood. As to subset: CD45RO-CCR7+CD27+CD95- naive CD8+ T cells lacking CXCR3 (TNR3-). All receptors derive from a human donor in good health. Some clones in this sample may be carry-over from other donors' samples.

This sequence joins TRBV19 and TRBJ2-7; there is no DNA to check the TCRdb D call of TRBD1. The germline V gene has CDR1 LNHDA and CDR2 SQIVND (reference sequence). The CDR3 consists of 15 residues. The CDR3 sequence: CASSTAGTGLDEQYF.

In terms of frequency, this clonotype is medium-sized. The rearrangement uses TRBV28 and TRBJ2-7; TCRdb lists TRBD1, though no DNA is available to test this call. Looked up from germline, CDR1 is MDHEN and CDR2 is SYDVKM. The CDR3 is 17 residues long. The chain's CDR3 is CASSLAPGTDTYHEQYF.

The chain employs TRBV13 and TRBJ2-3; as DNA is missing, the TRBD2 call by TCRdb cannot be tested. The germline CDR1 and CDR2 sequences are PRHDT and FYEKMQ (reference sequence). The CDR3 runs 14 residues. The CDR3 loop is CASSPRTSGYTQYF. The whole variable domain, filled in from reference TRBV13 and TRBJ2-3, reads AAGVIQSPRHLIKEKRETATLKCYPIPRHDTVYWYQQGPGQDPQFLISFYEKMQSDKGSIPDRFSAQQFSDYHSELNMSSLELGDSALYFCASSPRTSGYTQYFGPGTRLTVL.

The chain recombines TRBV20-1 with TRBJ2-3; TCRdb's D call, TRBD1, is unchecked because there is no DNA. The CDR3 runs 16 residues. Per the germline V gene, CDR1 is DFQATT and CDR2 is SNEGSKA (reference sequence). The CDR3 loop reads CSASDGTGGHPDTQYF.

The chain has TRBV10-3 and TRBJ2-1; as DNA is missing, the TRBD1 call by TCRdb cannot be tested. The CDR3 loop spans 13 amino acids. The germline V gene encodes CDR1 ENHRY and CDR2 SYGVKD. CDR3 region: CAISETGADEQFF.

The CDR3 reads CASRSQDNEQFF. This rearrangement joins TRBV7-6 to TRBJ2-1. The CDR3 length is 12 residues. CDR1 and CDR2 (germline): SGHVS, FNYEAQ.

The gene calls are TRBV29-1 and TRBJ2-5; checking the TCRdb D call of TRBD1 is not possible without DNA. Germline V gene data show CDR1 as SQVTM and CDR2 as ANQGSEA. The CDR3 is made up of 15 amino acids. CDR3 residues: CSVDLTATSQETQYF.

The rearrangement joins TRBV28 to TRBJ1-6; TCRdb picks TRBD1, but there is no DNA to check that call. CDR1 MDHEN and CDR2 SYDVKM come from the germline V gene. This CDR3 comprises 14 residues. The CDR3 is CASSYDRVASPLHF.

This sequence joins TRBV28 and TRBJ2-7. The CDR3 extends over 15 amino acids. The germline CDR1 and CDR2 sequences are MDHEN and SYDVKM. The chain's CDR3 is CASSLDRGLSYEQYF.

The CDR3 loop reads CASSVLGKNIQYF. The chain uses TRBV28 and TRBJ2-4. The germline V gene encodes CDR1 MDHEN and CDR2 SYDVKM. The CDR3 is made up of 13 amino acids.

The chain couples TRBV20-1 to TRBJ1-1; TCRdb names TRBD1, which stays unverified in the absence of DNA. CDR1 and CDR2 from the germline V gene are DFQATT and SNEGSKA (reference sequence). This CDR3 has 14 residues. CDR3 in amino acids: CSARVRGLVTEAFF.

J is TRBJ2-1 and V is TRBV20-1. CDR1 and CDR2 (germline): DFQATT, SNEGSKA (reference sequence). The CDR3 runs 16 residues. This chain's CDR3 is CSARDRVTLTHNEQFF.

The chain links TRBV7-3 to TRBJ2-1; TCRdb returns TRBD1, unconfirmable since there is no DNA. This CDR3 is built from 16 residues. Germline CDR1 and CDR2: SGHTA and FQGTGA. The CDR3 sequence: CASSLKQGAGYNEQFF. The variable domain in full, with the rest retrieved from reference TRBV7-3 and TRBJ2-1, is GAGVSQTPSNKVTEKGKYVELRCDPISGHTALYWYRQSLGQGPEFLIYFQGTGAADDSGLPNDRFFAVRPEGSVSTLKIQRTERGDSAVYLCASSLKQGAGYNEQFFGPGTRLTVL.

The chain joins TRBV20-1 to TRBJ2-7. Germline values: CDR1 DFQATT, CDR2 SNEGSKA (reference sequence). The CDR3 runs to 12 residues. This CDR3 is CSARTPEWEQYF.

The chain recombines TRBV12-3 or TRBV12-4 with TRBJ2-2. The CDR3 has 15 amino acids. CDR3 region: CASSLSGTNTGELFF.

The rearrangement links TRBV29-1 to TRBJ2-1; TCRdb indicates TRBD2, and absent DNA this call remains unverified. The CDR3 is 15 residues long. Germline lookup yields CDR1 SQVTM and CDR2 ANQGSEA. CDR3 region: CSVRGSGGTYNEQFF.

This sequence joins TRBV27 and TRBJ2-7. This CDR3 has 14 residues. Germline CDR1 is MNHEY and CDR2 is SMNVEV (reference sequence). The chain's CDR3 is CASSSTEDSYEQYF.

This rearrangement joins TRBV12-3 or TRBV12-4 to TRBJ2-7; absent DNA, TCRdb's TRBD1 call cannot be checked. The CDR3 extends over 14 amino acids. The CDR3 sequence is CASSFSGQYVEQYF.

V and J are TRBV6-5 and TRBJ1-2; the TCRdb call, TRBD1, lacks DNA for checking. The CDR3 consists of 13 residues. CDR1 MNHEY and CDR2 SVGAGI come from the germline V gene. The CDR3 is CASSYSPGQGYTF.

The chain combines TRBV7-6 with TRBJ2-5; absent DNA, TCRdb's TRBD2 call cannot be checked. CDR1 is SGHVS and CDR2 is FNYEAQ in the germline V gene. This CDR3 comprises 15 residues. The CDR3: CASSPHLGAGETQYF.

This chain joins TRBV5-1 and TRBJ2-2; the TCRdb D gene call, TRBD1, has no DNA to confirm it. The CDR3 is made up of 16 amino acids. Germline V lookup: CDR1 SGHRS, CDR2 YFSETQ. The CDR3 spells CASSWATGVVGGELFF.

J is TRBJ1-1 and V is TRBV6-5; TCRdb proposes TRBD1, but this gene call is untestable without DNA. This CDR3 comprises 13 residues. The germline gives CDR1 MNHEY, CDR2 SVGAGI. The CDR3 sequence is CASSSIRGREAFF.

V gene TRBV7-9 combines with J gene TRBJ2-5; without DNA, the TCRdb call of TRBD2 cannot be checked. The V gene's germline CDR1 is SEHNR and CDR2 FQNEAQ (reference sequence). The CDR3 extends over 16 amino acids. The CDR3 loop is CASSFAGTSLQETQYF.

J is TRBJ1-5 and V is TRBV6-6. CDR3 length equals 12 residues. CDR1 is MNHNY and CDR2 is SVGAGI in the germline V gene (reference sequence). CDR3 protein: CASKDVSQPQHF.

The chain has TRBV5-1 and TRBJ2-7; TCRdb's D gene call, TRBD1, goes unchecked for lack of DNA. The CDR3 has 13 amino acids. In germline, CDR1 is SGHRS, CDR2 YFSETQ. This chain's CDR3 is CASSNTGTDEQYF.

The rearrangement links TRBV15 to TRBJ1-1; TCRdb picks TRBD1, but there is no DNA to check that call. Germline CDR1 reads LNHNV; CDR2 reads YYDKDF (reference sequence). This CDR3 is built from 14 residues. The CDR3 sequence: CATIRGQAGTEAFF.

The rearrangement joins TRBV29-1 to TRBJ2-5; the TCRdb D gene call, TRBD2, has no DNA to confirm it. Germline lookup yields CDR1 SQVTM and CDR2 ANQGSEA. The CDR3 contains 17 residues. CDR3 residues: CSTTRGLAGGLQETQYF.

This chain joins TRBV10-3 and TRBJ1-6; the D call from TCRdb, TRBD1, cannot be confirmed without DNA. The CDR3 has 14 amino acids. Germline V gives CDR1 ENHRY, CDR2 SYGVKD. The CDR3 reads CAISELQGDSPLHF.

The genes are TRBV28 and TRBJ2-7; TCRdb lists TRBD1, though no DNA is available to test this call. CDR1 MDHEN and CDR2 SYDVKM come from the germline V gene. This CDR3 has 17 amino acids. CDR3 region: CASSPPVYGYASYEQYF.

This chain joins TRBV7-8 and TRBJ2-3; TCRdb outputs TRBD2, but without DNA this stays unchecked. This CDR3 has 16 residues. CDR1 and CDR2 (germline): SGHVS, FQNEAQ. CDR3 in amino acids: CASSLTSGGPTDTQYF.